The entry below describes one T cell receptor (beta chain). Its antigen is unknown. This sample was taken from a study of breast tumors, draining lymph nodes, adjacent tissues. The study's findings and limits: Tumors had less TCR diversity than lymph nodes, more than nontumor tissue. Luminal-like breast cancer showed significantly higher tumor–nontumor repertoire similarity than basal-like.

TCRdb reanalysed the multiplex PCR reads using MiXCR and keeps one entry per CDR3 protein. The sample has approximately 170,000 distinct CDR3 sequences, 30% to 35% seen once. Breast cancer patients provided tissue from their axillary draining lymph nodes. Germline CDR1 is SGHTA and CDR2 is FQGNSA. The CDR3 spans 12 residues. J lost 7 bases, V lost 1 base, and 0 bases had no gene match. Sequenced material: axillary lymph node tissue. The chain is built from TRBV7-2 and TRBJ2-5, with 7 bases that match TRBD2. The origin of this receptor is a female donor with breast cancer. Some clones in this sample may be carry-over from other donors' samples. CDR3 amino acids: CASSLGLATQYF. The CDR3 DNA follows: TGTGCCAGCAGCTTAGGACTAGCGACCCAGTACTTC.